These 30 T cell receptor beta chains came from one sample sequenced in a study of vaccination effects on CD4 cells after COVID-19. These receptors lack a known antigen. The repertoire was sequenced with immunoSEQ multiplex PCR; TCRdb's copy has only in-frame clones and lacks some. Of tens of thousands of clones listed, 75% to 80% are singletons. Antigen-specific CD4+ T cells were expanded with viral peptide pools in the ViraFEST assay before sequencing. Culturing for 10 to 11 days preceded CD4+ T cell isolation. In the vaccine recipients, nucleocapsid antibodies were negative and there was no prior SARS-CoV-2 infection. Sequenced material: CD4+ T cells from PBMCs cultured with HCoV-OC43 spike peptides, taken before COVID-19 vaccination. Specified subset: HCoV-OC43 spike overlapping peptide pool stimulation. Receptor source: a human donor who received a COVID-19 vaccine.

The CDR3 here is CASSYLDREETQYF. CDR3 coding DNA: TGCGCCAGCAGCTACCTCGACAGAGAAGAGACCCAGTACTTC. The chain couples TRBV5-1 to TRBJ2-5, with a weak D call TRBD1 (5 bases). Looked up from germline, CDR1 is SGHRS and CDR2 is YFSETQ. The CDR3 is 14 residues long. Trimming took 3 bases from V and 3 from J, leaving 12 bases between them.

The rearrangement links TRBV4-3 to TRBJ1-6; a weak D match, TRBD1 (6 bases). The V end lost 0 bases, the J end lost 6 bases, and 12 bases lay between the germline ends. Per the germline V gene, CDR1 is LGHNA and CDR2 is YSLEER. The CDR3 runs 16 residues. Here the CDR3 reads CASSQEGTRTNSPLHF. DNA for the CDR3: TGCGCCAGCAGCCAAGAGGGGACAAGGACTAATTCACCCCTCCACTTT.

The J gene is TRBJ2-1, the V gene TRBV27; 14 positions match TRBD2. Looked up from germline, CDR1 is MNHEY and CDR2 is SMNVEV (reference sequence). After removal of 4 bases from V and 8 bases from J, the junction contained 13 bases not matched to a gene. The CDR3 sequence is 18 residues long. The CDR3 sequence: CASSSAPLTSGGADEQFF. The CDR3 DNA reads as TGTGCCAGCAGTTCGGCCCCCTTGACTAGCGGGGGGGCAGATGAGCAGTTCTTC.

This rearrangement joins TRBV19 to TRBJ1-2; 8 nucleotides agree with TRBD1. The CDR3 is 15 residues long. J lost 7 bases, V lost 6 bases, and 13 bases had no gene match. Germline values: CDR1 LNHDA, CDR2 SQIVND (reference sequence). The CDR3 DNA is TGTGCCAGTAGAGAGAACAGGGGGTGGGCGTCTGGCTACACCTTC. It is translated as CASRENRGWASGYTF.

This clone has a single count. This chain links TRBV2 with TRBJ2-2; D possibly corresponds to TRBD1 (5 bases). The germline V gene has CDR1 SNHLY and CDR2 FYNNEI. This CDR3 has 13 amino acids. V was trimmed by 6 bases and J by 5 bases, leaving 10 bases between them. CDR3 sequence: CASRLQATGELFF. The CDR3 DNA sequence: TGTGCCAGCAGGCTACAGGCTACCGGGGAGCTGTTTTTT.

The rearrangement uses TRBV29-1 and TRBJ2-3, with TRBD2 identical over 8 bases. V was pared by 6 bases and J by 1 base, with 3 bases of the junction left unmatched. The CDR3 runs to 13 residues. Germline V lookup: CDR1 SQVTM, CDR2 ANQGSEA. CDR3 DNA sequence: TGCAGCGTACAGCGGGGGCGCACAGATACGCAGTATTTT. This codes for CSVQRGRTDTQYF.

The chain recombines TRBV20-1 with TRBJ2-3, with 7 bases lining up with TRBD1. J gave up 4 bases and V 3 bases, and 7 bases lay outside the gene matches. Germline V gene lookup returns CDR1 DFQATT and CDR2 SNEGSKA (reference sequence). There are 14 residues in the CDR3. In nucleotides, the CDR3 is TGCAGTGCTAGTAGAGGGGGCAACTCAGATACGCAGTATTTT. It codes for CSASRGGNSDTQYF.

The genes are TRBV24-1 and TRBJ2-3; 9 bases fit TRBD2. The CDR3 is 15 residues long. J lost 6 bases, V lost 3 bases, and 6 bases had no gene match. Germline V gene data show CDR1 as KGHDR and CDR2 as SFDVKD. The chain's CDR3 is CATSDGGGAGDTQYF. The CDR3 DNA follows: TGTGCCACCAGTGATGGCGGGGGGGCCGGGGATACGCAGTATTTT.

This clone was counted only a few times. V usage is TRBV5-5 and J usage is TRBJ1-3, with D tentatively TRBD1 (5 bases). The CDR3 is made up of 15 amino acids. Germline V gene data show CDR1 as SGHKS and CDR2 as YYEKEE (reference sequence). The ends were cut back, 0 bases at V and 5 bases at J, with 12 bases in the middle. In DNA form, the CDR3 reads TGTGCCAGCAGCTTGGCCGGGGCAAGTAGAAACACCATATATTTT. Protein: CASSLAGASRNTIYF.

The genes are TRBV2 and TRBJ1-2, with D unclear. Germline CDR1 and CDR2: SNHLY and FYNNEI. CDR3 length equals 13 residues. V lost 10 bases to trimming and J lost 4 bases, with 16 bases between them. The CDR3, as DNA: TGTGCCATTCGTCGGGGTTTAAGCTATGGCTACACCTTC. Protein: CAIRRGLSYGYTF.

About this clone: No DNA is shown, since the ends of the CDR3 on it are uncertain; the CDR3 is the one TCRdb lists. The rearrangement joins TRBV7-5 to TRBJ2-2; TRBD2 is the table's D call, not checked against the DNA. TRBV7-5 is assigned pseudogene status. The CDR3 is 17 amino acids in total, end residues counted. CDR3 residues: CARSLVVAGGNTGELFF.

V gene TRBV7-2 combines with J gene TRBJ2-3; D not resolved. Germline CDR1 reads SGHTA; CDR2 reads FQGNSA. Trimming removed 5 bases at V and 2 bases at J, with 8 bases between. CDR3 length: 13 residues. The CDR3 loop reads CASSRRDTDTQYF. CDR3 coding DNA: TGTGCCAGCAGCCGACGTGACACAGATACGCAGTATTTT.

The V gene is TRBV3-1 (or the pseudogene TRBV3-2), the J gene TRBJ2-5; 7 bases are shared with TRBD2. The CDR3 sequence is 16 residues long. The J segment lost 2 bases and the V segment lost 4 bases, leaving 10 bases of the junction unmatched. Germline CDR1 and CDR2: LGHDT and YNNKEL (reference sequence). The DNA of the CDR3 is TGTGCCAGCAGCCGGGCGCCCGGGGGGAGGCAAGAGACCCAGTACTTC. This codes for CASSRAPGGRQETQYF.

The chain links TRBV11-3 to TRBJ2-1; the match to TRBD2 covers 10 bases. The CDR3 length is 17 residues. CDR1 and CDR2 from the germline V gene are SGHNT and YENEEA. J was trimmed by 7 bases and V by 1 base; bases with no gene match: 10. CDR3 nucleotide sequence: TGTGCCAGCAGCTTAGTTACTTCAGCGGGGGGGTCAAATGAGCAGTTCTTC. Its protein is CASSLVTSAGGSNEQFF.

The chain uses TRBV30 and TRBJ1-1; TRBD1 might be the D (6 bases). The CDR3 has 18 amino acids. The V and J ends lost 5 bases and 2 bases respectively, with 27 bases between them. Germline CDR1 and CDR2: GTSNPN and SVGIG (reference sequence). Here the CDR3 DNA reads TGTGCCTGGGCTAGGAGGGGGGCCGTTCGAATGATAAACACTGAAGCTTTCTTT. Its translation is CAWARRGAVRMINTEAFF.

The chain uses TRBV2 and TRBJ1-3, with D maybe TRBD1 (5 bases). The germline V gene has CDR1 SNHLY and CDR2 FYNNEI. V lost 8 bases and J 0 bases, leaving 11 bases between the germline ends. The CDR3 contains 14 residues. The CDR3 loop reads CASRQSISGNTIYF. The CDR3 bases are TGTGCCAGCCGACAGTCAATCTCTGGAAACACCATATATTTT.

The chain joins TRBV11-1 to TRBJ2-3; no definite D call. The V end was cut by 1 base, the J end by 3 bases, with 11 bases between. CDR1 and CDR2 (germline): SGHAT, FQDESV (reference sequence). The CDR3 has 15 residues. CDR3 loop: CASSLDPRQTDTQYF. In DNA form, the CDR3 reads TGTGCCAGCAGCTTAGACCCACGGCAGACAGATACGCAGTATTTT. Variable domain in full (rest from reference TRBV11-1 and TRBJ2-3): EAEVAQSPRYKITEKSQAVAFWCDPISGHATLYWYRQILGQGPELLVQFQDESVVDDSQLPKDRFSAERLKGVDSTLKIQPAELGDSAMYLCASSLDPRQTDTQYFGPGTRLTVL.

This clone was detected once. The J gene is TRBJ2-2, the V gene TRBV7-7; D gene ambiguous. V lost 3 bases and J 0 bases, leaving 8 bases between the germline ends. Looked up from germline, CDR1 is SSHAT and CDR2 is FNYEAQ (reference sequence). This CDR3 has 15 amino acids. The DNA for the CDR3 is TGTGCCAGCAGCTTGGCGGCCGCGAACACCGGGGAGCTGTTTTTT. Its translation is CASSLAAANTGELFF.

This clone is a singleton in its sample. This rearrangement joins TRBV5-8 to TRBJ2-3; perhaps TRBD2 as D (6 bases). Trimming stripped 7 bases from V and 0 bases from J, with 18 bases between. CDR3 length equals 16 residues. Germline V gene lookup returns CDR1 SGHTS and CDR2 YDEGEE. The CDR3 loop is CASPTLAPESTDTQYF. CDR3 DNA: TGTGCCAGCCCAACCCTAGCGCCAGAAAGCACAGATACGCAGTATTTT.

The chain joins TRBV20-1 to TRBJ1-1; D may be TRBD1 (5 bases). CDR1 DFQATT and CDR2 SNEGSKA come from the germline V gene (reference sequence). The ends were cut back, 5 bases at V and 7 bases at J, with 11 bases in the middle. The CDR3 spans 11 residues. The CDR3 DNA reads as TGCAGTGCTGGGGCTTATGATGAAGCTTTCTTT. Encoded protein: CSAGAYDEAFF.

The genes are TRBV18 and TRBJ2-2; the D is unclear. The CDR3 covers 13 residues. V was trimmed by 2 bases and J by 4 bases, leaving 5 bases between them. Germline V lookup: CDR1 KGHSH, CDR2 LQKENI. CDR3 protein: CASSPSRTGELFF. In DNA, the CDR3 is TGTGCCAGCTCACCATCTCGCACCGGGGAGCTGTTTTTT.

The sample holds a few counts of this clone. The chain has TRBV30 and TRBJ2-2, with D tentatively TRBD2 (6 bases). Per germline, CDR1 GTSNPN and CDR2 SVGIG (reference sequence). This CDR3 is 15 amino acids long. Trimming shortened V by 0 bases and J by 3 bases, and 11 bases separated the two germline ends. CDR3 protein: CAWSVRTGDTGELFF. CDR3 sequence (DNA): TGTGCCTGGAGTGTAAGGACGGGGGACACCGGGGAGCTGTTTTTT. Full variable domain (rest looked up from reference TRBV30 and TRBJ2-2): SQTIHQWPATLVQPVGSPLSLECTVEGTSNPNLYWYRQAAGRGLQLLFYSVGIGQISSEVPQNLSASRPQDRQFILSSKKLLLSDSGFYLCAWSVRTGDTGELFFGEGSRLTVL.

The chain recombines TRBV15 with TRBJ2-1, with 10 nucleotides matching TRBD2. Per the germline V gene, CDR1 is LNHNV and CDR2 is YYDKDF (reference sequence). The J segment lost 4 bases and the V segment lost 5 bases, leaving 11 bases of the junction unmatched. The CDR3 length is 17 residues. Here the CDR3 DNA reads TGTGCCACCAGCGGGATTATAGCGGGGGGAAGTTACAATGAGCAGTTCTTC. This sequence encodes CATSGIIAGGSYNEQFF.

The chain carries TRBV7-2 and TRBJ2-5; 10 bases fit TRBD1. Germline trimming cut 2 bases from V and 8 bases from J; bases unmatched to any gene: 8. Germline lookup yields CDR1 SGHTA and CDR2 FQGNSA. The CDR3 is made up of 15 amino acids. CDR3 in DNA: TGTGCCAGCAGCTTACTGGGGACAGGGGTGTATACCCAGTACTTC. This encodes CASSLLGTGVYTQYF.

This chain connects TRBV7-2 to TRBJ1-1, with 8 nucleotides matching TRBD1. The CDR3 totals 15 residues. The V gene's germline CDR1 is SGHTA and CDR2 FQGNSA. V dropped 0 bases and J dropped 5; count of bases not matched to a gene: 5. As DNA, the CDR3 is TGTGCCAGCAGCTTAGCGACAGGGGTTAGAACTGAAGCTTTCTTT. This encodes CASSLATGVRTEAFF. The whole variable domain, remainder taken from reference TRBV7-2 and TRBJ1-1, is GAGVSQSPSNKVTEKGKDVELRCDPISGHTALYWYRQSLGQGLEFLIYFQGNSAPDKSGLPSDRFSAERTGGSVSTLTIQRTQQEDSAVYLCASSLATGVRTEAFFGQGTRLTVV.

V usage is TRBV3-1 (or the pseudogene TRBV3-2) and J usage is TRBJ1-4; no reliable D call. This CDR3 spans 13 amino acids. V lost 3 bases and J 8 bases, leaving 10 bases between the germline ends. Germline-derived CDR1 and CDR2 are LGHDT and YNNKEL (reference sequence). In nucleotides, the CDR3 is TGTGCCAGCAGCCAGATCCCGAGGGAAAAACTGTTTTTT. The encoded protein is CASSQIPREKLFF.

This clone was counted a single time. The chain recombines TRBV2 with TRBJ2-7; D not resolved. The CDR3 consists of 13 residues. Germline CDR1 and CDR2: SNHLY and FYNNEI. Trimming pared 1 base from V and 4 bases from J, leaving 8 bases between. This CDR3 reads CASSEGRAYEQYV. The DNA for the CDR3 is TGTGCCAGCAGTGAAGGTCGGGCGTACGAGCAGTACGTC.

This clone was seen a few times. J is TRBJ2-1 and V is TRBV7-2, with a tentative D call TRBD2 (7 bases). V was clipped by 10 bases and J by 0 bases, with 13 bases between them. This CDR3 is 14 amino acids long. Germline assignment: CDR1 SGHTA and CDR2 FQGNSA. CDR3 sequence reads: CATRGAISYNEQFF. Written as DNA, the CDR3 is TGTGCCACTCGGGGGGCCATCTCCTACAATGAGCAGTTCTTC. The complete variable domain, with remaining parts taken from reference TRBV7-2 and TRBJ2-1, reads GAGVSQSPSNKVTEKGKDVELRCDPISGHTALYWYRQSLGQGLEFLIYFQGNSAPDKSGLPSDRFSAERTGGSVSTLTIQRTQQEDSAVYLCATRGAISYNEQFFGPGTRLTVL.

This clone was found a few times. V gene TRBV2 combines with J gene TRBJ1-1; D is possibly TRBD1 (5 bases). The CDR3 extends over 13 amino acids. Per the germline V gene, CDR1 is SNHLY and CDR2 is FYNNEI. The V end lost 2 bases, the J end lost 4 bases, and 8 bases lay between the germline ends. The CDR3 reads CASSEQQGTEAFF. DNA of the CDR3: TGTGCCAGCAGTGAACAGCAGGGCACTGAAGCTTTCTTT.

This clone occurred once. This sequence joins TRBV3-1 (or the pseudogene TRBV3-2) and TRBJ2-5; D perhaps matches TRBD2 (6 bases). There are 15 residues in the CDR3. V was pared by 4 bases and J by 4 bases, with 16 bases between. CDR1 is LGHDT, CDR2 YNNKEL, per germline (reference sequence). The CDR3 loop is CASSPRGVGGETQYF. The CDR3 nucleotides read TGTGCCAGCAGCCCCCGGGGAGTGGGGGGAGAGACCCAGTACTTC.